The 13 T cell receptor beta chains in this list originate from one sample, sequenced in a study of blood T cell repertoires in COVID-19. Sequencing used immunoSEQ multiplex PCR; TCRdb keeps in-frame clones, though not all of them. The table lists about 160,000 clones, roughly 86% of them singletons. Sequencing was performed on peripheral blood. Every receptor here comes from a woman aged 55-69 years who had recovered from COVID-19.

This chain's CDR3 is CASSLVGSGNTEAFF. Written as DNA, the CDR3 is TGCGCCAGCAGCTTGGTGGGCAGTGGGAACACTGAAGCTTTCTTT. V gene TRBV5-1 combines with J gene TRBJ1-1, with D unclear. The CDR3 loop spans 15 amino acids. Trimming took off 0 bases at V and 1 base at J, with 10 bases between the two ends. Germline V gene data show CDR1 as SGHRS and CDR2 as YFSETQ.

The rearrangement joins TRBV29-1 to TRBJ2-7, with 7 bases that match TRBD1. V trimming: 6 bases; J trimming: 1 base; junction bases outside the gene matches: 6. CDR1 is SQVTM, CDR2 ANQGSEA, per germline. The CDR3 has 13 residues. Here the CDR3 DNA reads TGCAGCGTGATGGACAGGCAATCCTACGAGCAGTACTTC. Residues: CSVMDRQSYEQYF.

The rearrangement links TRBV5-1 to TRBJ2-1; TRBD2 matches 7 bases. The germline CDR1 and CDR2 sequences are SGHRS and YFSETQ. The CDR3 contains 16 residues. V shed 1 base and J 4 bases; nucleotides not matched to a gene: 8. The CDR3 DNA follows: TGCGCCAGCAGCTTGCTGGGGGGGATGGCGTACAATGAGCAGTTCTTC. Amino acids: CASSLLGGMAYNEQFF.

The V and J genes are TRBV3-1 (or the pseudogene TRBV3-2) and TRBJ1-2, with TRBD1 as a possible D gene (6 bases). CDR1 and CDR2 from the germline V gene are LGHDT and YNNKEL (reference sequence). The CDR3 runs 16 residues. V was pared by 1 base and J by 4 bases, with 16 bases between. CDR3 coding DNA: TGTGCCAGCAGCCAAGGAAGGGGCCTCAGGGGCTATGGCTACACCTTC. This codes for CASSQGRGLRGYGYTF.

This chain joins TRBV5-4 and TRBJ2-7; 7 nucleotides line up with TRBD1. The CDR3 is 13 residues long. V shed 2 bases, J shed 4 bases, and the junction held 3 bases outside the gene matches. CDR1 is SGHNT and CDR2 is YYREEE in the germline V gene (reference sequence). The CDR3 DNA follows: TGTGCCAGCAGCTTAGGGGGCAAGTACGAGCAGTACTTC. It yields the protein CASSLGGKYEQYF.

The chain couples TRBV6-5 to TRBJ1-4, with D perhaps TRBD1 (5 bases). The germline V gene encodes CDR1 MNHEY and CDR2 SVGAGI. Trimming took off 9 bases at V and 0 bases at J, with 8 bases between the two ends. The length of the CDR3 is 13 residues. The chain's CDR3 is CASSTATNEKLFF. The CDR3 DNA is TGTGCCAGTTCGACAGCAACTAATGAAAAACTGTTTTTT.

This sequence joins TRBV6-6 and TRBJ1-1; 7 bases map to TRBD1. The J segment lost 3 bases and the V segment lost 6 bases, leaving 7 bases of the junction unmatched. Per the germline V gene, CDR1 is MNHNY and CDR2 is SVGAGI (reference sequence). CDR3 length equals 14 residues. The CDR3 protein is CASSSRQGYTEAFF. CDR3 DNA sequence: TGTGCCAGCAGCTCCAGACAGGGTTACACTGAAGCTTTCTTT.

V is TRBV2 and J is TRBJ1-2; D possibly corresponds to TRBD1 (6 bases). CDR3 size: 13 residues. Trimming cost V 6 bases and J 3 bases, with 11 bases left between them. Germline CDR1 SNHLY, CDR2 FYNNEI. In nucleotides, the CDR3 is TGTGCCAGCAGGGACAGTGACTACTATGGCTACACCTTC. Its protein product is CASRDSDYYGYTF.

The V and J genes are TRBV5-4 and TRBJ2-5, with 13 positions matching TRBD2. The CDR3 is 15 amino acids. V shed 4 bases, J shed 2 bases, and the junction held 2 bases outside the gene matches. In germline, CDR1 is SGHNT, CDR2 YYREEE (reference sequence). DNA of the CDR3: TGTGCCAGCAGCCAGACTAGCGGGGGGCAAGAGACCCAGTACTTC. Translated, it gives CASSQTSGGQETQYF.

The chain has TRBV11-2 and TRBJ2-5, with 10 bases matching TRBD1. The V segment lost 3 bases and the J segment 5 bases; nucleotides outside the gene matches: 3. The V gene's germline CDR1 is SGHAT and CDR2 FQNNGV. This CDR3 comprises 14 residues. The CDR3 region is CASSFDRGRETQYF. CDR3 coding DNA: TGTGCCAGCAGCTTCGACAGGGGGCGTGAGACCCAGTACTTC. Full variable domain (remainder filled in from reference TRBV11-2 and TRBJ2-5): EAGVAQSPRYKIIEKRQSVAFWCNPISGHATLYWYQQILGQGPKLLIQFQNNGVVDDSQLPKDRFSAERLKGVDSTLKIQPAKLEDSAVYLCASSFDRGRETQYFGPGTRLLVL.

V is TRBV7-8 and J is TRBJ1-5, with D perhaps TRBD1 (6 bases). The germline gives CDR1 SGHVS, CDR2 FQNEAQ. There are 15 residues in the CDR3. V lost 3 bases and J 2 bases, leaving 11 bases between the germline ends. This CDR3 reads CASSLGNRGNQPQHF. The CDR3 DNA is TGTGCCAGCAGCTTGGGCAACAGGGGCAATCAGCCCCAGCATTTT.

The chain links TRBV7-2 to TRBJ2-5; TRBD2 matches 8 bases. The J segment lost 5 bases and the V segment lost 5 bases, leaving 16 bases of the junction unmatched. Germline V gene lookup returns CDR1 SGHTA and CDR2 FQGNSA. This CDR3 region has 17 residues. As DNA, the CDR3 is TGTGCCAGCAGCCTCGTTCAGGGGAGCGGGGGCGGGGAGACCCAGTACTTC. Protein sequence: CASSLVQGSGGGETQYF.

V is TRBV28 and J is TRBJ2-2; a possible D gene is TRBD2 (6 bases). The CDR3 has 15 amino acids. Trimming shortened V by 6 bases and J by 5 bases, and 16 bases separated the two germline ends. Germline loops: CDR1 MDHEN, CDR2 SYDVKM. CDR3 nucleotides: TGTGCCAGCAGGCTCGGGGGAGCGGGTACCGGGGAGCTGTTTTTT. Translation: CASRLGGAGTGELFF.